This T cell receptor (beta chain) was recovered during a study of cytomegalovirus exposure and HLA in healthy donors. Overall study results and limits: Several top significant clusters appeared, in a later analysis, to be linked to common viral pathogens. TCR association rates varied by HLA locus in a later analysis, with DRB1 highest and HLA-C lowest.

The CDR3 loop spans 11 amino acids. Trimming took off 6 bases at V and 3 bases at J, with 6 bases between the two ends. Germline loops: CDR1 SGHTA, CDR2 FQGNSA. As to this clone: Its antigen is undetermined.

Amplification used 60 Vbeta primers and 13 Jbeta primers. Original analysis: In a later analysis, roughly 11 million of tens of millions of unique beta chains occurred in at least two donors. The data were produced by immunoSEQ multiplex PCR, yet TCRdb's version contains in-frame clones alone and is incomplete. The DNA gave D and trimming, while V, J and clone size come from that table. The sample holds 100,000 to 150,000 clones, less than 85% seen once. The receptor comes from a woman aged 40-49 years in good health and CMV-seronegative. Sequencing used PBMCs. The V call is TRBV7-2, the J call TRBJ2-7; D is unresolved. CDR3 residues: CASSSHYEQYF. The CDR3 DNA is TGTGCCAGCAGTTCCCACTACGAGCAGTACTTC.